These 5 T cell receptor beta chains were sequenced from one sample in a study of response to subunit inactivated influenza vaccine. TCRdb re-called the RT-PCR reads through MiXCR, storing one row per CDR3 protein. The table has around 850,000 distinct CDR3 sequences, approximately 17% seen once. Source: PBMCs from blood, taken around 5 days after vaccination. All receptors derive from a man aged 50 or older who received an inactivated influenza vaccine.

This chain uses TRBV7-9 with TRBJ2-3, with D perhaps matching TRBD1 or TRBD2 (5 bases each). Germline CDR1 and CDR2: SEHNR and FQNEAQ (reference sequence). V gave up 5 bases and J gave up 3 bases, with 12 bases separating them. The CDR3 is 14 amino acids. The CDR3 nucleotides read TGTGCCAGCAGCCCGGGACCTGGGACAGATACGCAGTATTTT. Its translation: CASSPGPGTDTQYF.

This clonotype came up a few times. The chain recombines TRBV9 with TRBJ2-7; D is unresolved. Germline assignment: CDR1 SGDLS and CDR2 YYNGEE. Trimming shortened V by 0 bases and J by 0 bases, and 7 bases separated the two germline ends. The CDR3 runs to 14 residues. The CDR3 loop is CASSVGHLSYEQYF. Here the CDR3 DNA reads TGTGCCAGCAGCGTAGGACACCTCTCCTACGAGCAGTACTTC.

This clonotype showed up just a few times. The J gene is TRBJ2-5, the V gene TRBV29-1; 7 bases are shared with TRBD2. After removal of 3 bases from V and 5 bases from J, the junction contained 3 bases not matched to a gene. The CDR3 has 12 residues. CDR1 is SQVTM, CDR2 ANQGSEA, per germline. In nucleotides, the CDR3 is TGCAGCGTTGACCCAGCGGGGGAGACCCAGTACTTC. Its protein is CSVDPAGETQYF. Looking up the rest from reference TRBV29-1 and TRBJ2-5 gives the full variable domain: SAVISQKPSRDICQRGTSLTIQCQVDSQVTMMFWYRQQPGQSLTLIATANQGSEATYESGFVIDKFPISRPNLTFSTLTVSNMSPEDSSIYLCSVDPAGETQYFGPGTRLLVL.

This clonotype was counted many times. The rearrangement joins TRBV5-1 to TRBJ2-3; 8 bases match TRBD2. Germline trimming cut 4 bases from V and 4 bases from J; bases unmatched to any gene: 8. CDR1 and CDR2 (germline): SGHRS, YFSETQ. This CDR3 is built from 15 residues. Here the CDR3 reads CASSPGGALSDTQYF. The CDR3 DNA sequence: TGCGCCAGCAGCCCCGGGGGGGCACTGTCAGATACGCAGTATTTT.

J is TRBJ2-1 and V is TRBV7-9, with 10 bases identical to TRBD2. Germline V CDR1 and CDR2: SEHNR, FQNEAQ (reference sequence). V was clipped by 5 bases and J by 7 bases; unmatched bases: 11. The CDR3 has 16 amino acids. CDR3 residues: CASSPLLAGLENEQFF. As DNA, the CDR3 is TGTGCCAGCAGCCCGCTACTAGCGGGATTGGAGAATGAGCAGTTCTTC.